Listed below are T cell receptor beta chains from one sample, sequenced in a study of CD8 T cells in Susac syndrome. TCRdb processed the immunoSEQ multiplex PCR reads anew with MiXCR; each CDR3 protein has one entry. The profile shows roughly 190,000 distinct CDR3 sequences, roughly 94% of them singletons. Sequencing was performed on CD8+ T cells from PBMCs. The receptors derive from a human donor with Susac syndrome. The CDR3 runs from the conserved cysteine through the conserved F or W. D genes are given only for firm matches. Clone size is shown for a subset of rows, as once, few, many or a class of expanded clone.

clone size	V gene	J gene	D gene	CDR3 protein	CDR3 DNA
-	TRBV27	TRBJ1-1	-	CASTNLGGNTEAFF	TGTGCCAGCACCAACTTAGGTGGGAACACTGAAGCTTTCTTT
-	TRBV3-1	TRBJ2-1	TRBD2	CASSSYLELAGGYNEQFF	TGTGCCAGCAGCTCCTATTTGGAACTAGCGGGGGGCTACAATGAGCAGTTCTTC
-	TRBV24-1	TRBJ1-4	TRBD1	CATSDQNRTGGATNEKLFF	TGTGCCACCAGTGACCAGAACCGGACAGGGGGAGCAACTAATGAAAAACTGTTTTTT
-	TRBV3-1	TRBJ1-6	TRBD1	CASSQDPGTVNSPLHF	TGTGCCAGCAGCCAAGATCCCGGGACAGTCAATTCACCCCTCCACTTT
-	TRBV23-1	TRBJ2-3	TRBD2	CASTPRDSGGKTQYF	TGCGCCAGCACCCCCCGAGACAGCGGGGGGAAGACGCAGTATTTT
-	TRBV11-2	TRBJ2-3	-	CASSSKRPESTDTQYF	TGTGCCAGCAGCTCAAAAAGGCCAGAGAGCACAGATACGCAGTATTTT
-	TRBV4-2	TRBJ1-5	-	CASSQEFEYSNQPQHF	TGTGCCAGCAGCCAAGAGTTCGAGTATAGCAATCAGCCCCAGCATTTT
-	TRBV7-8	TRBJ2-3	-	CASSSITGTPHDTQYF	TGTGCCAGCAGCTCCATCACCGGGACTCCCCATGATACGCAGTATTTT
-	TRBV4-1	TRBJ2-7	-	CASSQGLGAYEQYF	TGCGCCAGCAGCCAAGGCCTGGGGGCCTACGAGCAGTACTTC
-	TRBV11-2	TRBJ2-7	TRBD2	CASSSLAGGTYEQYF	TGTGCCAGCAGCTCGTTAGCGGGAGGGACCTACGAGCAGTACTTC
-	TRBV12-3/TRBV12-4	TRBJ2-2	TRBD2	CASSLSGGQNTGELFF	TGTGCCAGCAGTTTAAGCGGGGGGCAGAACACCGGGGAGCTGTTTTTT
-	TRBV5-4	TRBJ2-1	TRBD2	CASSSSGTSGYNEQFF	TGTGCCAGCAGCTCCTCCGGGACTAGCGGTTACAATGAGCAGTTCTTC
-	TRBV19	TRBJ2-2	-	CATEEQPGTGELFF	TGTGCCACCGAGGAACAGCCCGGTACCGGGGAGCTGTTTTTT
-	TRBV9	TRBJ2-7	-	CASSVGDSRIYEQYF	TGTGCCAGCAGCGTAGGTGACAGTAGAATCTACGAGCAGTACTTC
-	TRBV27	TRBJ2-7	-	CASSLDASYEQYF	TGTGCCAGCAGTTTAGATGCCTCCTACGAGCAGTACTTC
-	TRBV5-6	TRBJ2-1	TRBD2	CASSSGLAGLNNEQFF	TGTGCCAGCAGCTCCGGACTAGCGGGGCTTAACAATGAGCAGTTCTTC
few	TRBV7-8	TRBJ1-1	-	CASSSGGSTEAFF	TGTGCCAGCAGCTCTGGGGGGTCCACTGAAGCTTTCTTT
-	TRBV11-3	TRBJ2-2	TRBD2	CASSPTSGRSDTGELFF	TGTGCCAGCAGCCCGACTAGCGGGAGGTCGGACACCGGGGAGCTGTTTTTT
-	TRBV29-1	TRBJ1-2	TRBD1	CSGGGQGYGYTF	TGCAGCGGCGGGGGACAGGGCTATGGCTACACCTTC
-	TRBV20-1	TRBJ2-5	-	CSARSPRGEETQYF	TGCAGTGCTAGATCCCCCCGCGGAGAAGAGACCCAGTACTTC
-	TRBV5-1	TRBJ2-7	-	CASRSGRDNLWQYF	TGCGCCAGCCGGTCGGGAAGGGACAACCTTTGGCAGTACTTC
-	TRBV29-1	TRBJ2-5	TRBD2	CSVEEGTSGRETQYF	TGCAGCGTTGAAGAAGGGACTAGCGGGAGAGAGACCCAGTACTTC
-	TRBV7-8	TRBJ2-1	TRBD2	CASSLKLAGLPYNEQFF	TGTGCCAGCAGCCTCAAACTAGCGGGTCTCCCCTACAATGAGCAGTTCTTC
-	TRBV5-1	TRBJ2-3	-	CASRPEETGLLTQYF	TGCGCCAGCAGACCGGAAGAAACAGGGCTATTAACGCAGTATTTT
-	TRBV19	TRBJ2-1	TRBD2	CASSPQGLVVSEQFF	TGTGCCAGTAGTCCCCAGGGACTAGTCGTTTCTGAGCAGTTCTTC